This T cell receptor beta chain emerged from a study of blood T cell repertoires in COVID-19. In the study overall: Collection of acute and convalescent COVID-19 samples took place in the United States, Italy and Spain. T cells, B-cell-depleted T cells, or PBMCs supplied cDNA or gDNA.

Germline V lookup: CDR1 MNHEY, CDR2 SMNVEV (reference sequence). The CDR3 is made up of 14 amino acids. V shed 5 bases, J shed 8 bases, and the junction held 7 bases outside the gene matches. The assay was immunoSEQ multiplex PCR, and TCRdb's table has in-frame clones only and misses some. The table includes tens of thousands of clones, around 80% detected once. The sequencing sample was made of peripheral blood. The V gene is TRBV27, the J gene TRBJ1-2, with 11 bases that match TRBD1. The clonotype was recovered from an elderly woman with acute or convalescent COVID-19. The CDR3 sequence is CASSARDRGTGYTF. In nucleotides, the CDR3 is TGTGCCAGCAGTGCCCGGGACAGGGGGACCGGCTACACCTTC.